Listed below are T cell receptor beta chains from one sample, sequenced in a study of early T cells in non-severe SARS-CoV-2 infection. TCRdb independently ran MiXCR on the 5' RACE reads; one entry per CDR3 protein. This table has about 68,000 distinct CDR3 sequences, 12% appearing once. The sequenced sample consisted of whole blood. All receptors derive from an adult who was a healthcare worker with PCR-confirmed SARS-CoV-2 infection or an uninfected control (not recorded which). Both conserved end residues are part of each CDR3. D genes are given only for firm matches. Clone size is shown for a subset of rows, as once, few, many or a class of expanded clone.

cdr3_nt,cdr3_aa,j_call,v_call,d_call,clone_size
TGCGCCAGCAGCTCCGGAGATTCACCCCTCCACTTT,CASSSGDSPLHF,TRBJ1-6,TRBV5-1,.,many
TGCAGCGTTGAACATCTGGGATCCCAGTACTTC,CSVEHLGSQYF,TRBJ2-5,TRBV29-1,.,few
TGCGCCAGCAGCGGGAGACACACAGATACGCAGTATTTT,CASSGRHTDTQYF,TRBJ2-3,TRBV5-1,.,.
TGCAGCGCCACTGGGCGTGTGCCCACTGAAGCTTTCTTT,CSATGRVPTEAFF,TRBJ1-1,TRBV29-1,.,.
TGTGCCAGCAGTCTTAGGGGGAGCTCGAATTCACCCCTCCACTTT,CASSLRGSSNSPLHF,TRBJ1-6,TRBV12-3/TRBV12-4,.,.
TGCAGCGTTGATTACGGGGATGAGCAGTTCTTC,CSVDYGDEQFF,TRBJ2-1,TRBV29-1,.,few
TGCAGCGTCCCCCTTACGGGAGGGCAGACCCAGTACTTC,CSVPLTGGQTQYF,TRBJ2-5,TRBV29-1,TRBD2,.
TGTGCCAGCAGAGTCCCGGGACAGGGACGAGGAATCACCGGGGAGCTGTTTTTT,CASRVPGQGRGITGELFF,TRBJ2-2,TRBV11-2,TRBD1,many
TGTGCCAGCAGTCCGGGACACCCGATTCCTACAGATACGCAGTATTTT,CASSPGHPIPTDTQYF,TRBJ2-3,TRBV6-5,.,few
TGTGCCAGCAGTTCGCAGGGAGGGTCGAGTGGCTACACCTTC,CASSSQGGSSGYTF,TRBJ1-2,TRBV6-5,.,many
TGTGCCAGCAGCTTTGTCGGGCAATCGGGTGAAGCTTTCTTT,CASSFVGQSGEAFF,TRBJ1-1,TRBV7-9,.,.
TGTGCCAGCAGTTCGGGAAGTATTGACCCCACTTTCTCCTACGAGCAGTACTTC,CASSSGSIDPTFSYEQYF,TRBJ2-7,TRBV12-3/TRBV12-4,.,.
TGTGCTAGTGGTTTGCTCGCCAGCTCCTACAATGAGCAGTTCTTC,CASGLLASSYNEQFF,TRBJ2-1,TRBV12-5,.,many
TGTGCCTGGAGTGCTAGCAATTCACCCCTCCACTTT,CAWSASNSPLHF,TRBJ1-6,TRBV30,.,many
TGTGCCAGCAGGCTTATGGGGGGAACCAGCACAGATACGCAGTATTTT,CASRLMGGTSTDTQYF,TRBJ2-3,TRBV11-2,.,.
TGTGCCAGCTCACCACCGGGACAGGCTGGAAACACCATATATTTT,CASSPPGQAGNTIYF,TRBJ1-3,TRBV18,TRBD1,.
TGTGCCAGCAGCTTCAGGGGCGAGGTCTCCTACGAGCAGTACTTC,CASSFRGEVSYEQYF,TRBJ2-7,TRBV5-6,.,few
TGCAGCGTTGAAAACAATGAGCAGTTCTTC,CSVENNEQFF,TRBJ2-1,TRBV29-1,.,many
TGTGCCAGCAGCTTAGCTCCAGGCCCCTCCTACGAGCAGTACTTC,CASSLAPGPSYEQYF,TRBJ2-7,TRBV11-2,.,few
TGCGCCAGCAGGGGGCACAGCCAAGAGACCCAGTACTTC,CASRGHSQETQYF,TRBJ2-5,TRBV5-1,.,few
TGCAGTGCTGTAGCGGGGGGCACAGATACGCAGTATTTT,CSAVAGGTDTQYF,TRBJ2-3,TRBV20-1,TRBD2,many
TGTGCCTGGAGTCCCGGACGGTCCGAAAAACTGTTTTTT,CAWSPGRSEKLFF,TRBJ1-4,TRBV30,.,few
TGCAGCGTTGAAAAGGGACAGGGGGACGGCATTCAGTACTTC,CSVEKGQGDGIQYF,TRBJ2-4,TRBV29-1,TRBD1,.
TGTGCCAGCAGCTTAGCGCTTTCAGGCGTCTCCTACAATGAGCAGTTCTTC,CASSLALSGVSYNEQFF,TRBJ2-1,TRBV7-9,.,few
TGTGCCAGCAGCCCGGGTATCAGGGACAGTTACAACAATGAGCAGTTCTTC,CASSPGIRDSYNNEQFF,TRBJ2-1,TRBV9,TRBD1,few
TGTGCCAGCAGCGTGGGACTAGCGGGCAATGAGCAGTTCTTC,CASSVGLAGNEQFF,TRBJ2-1,TRBV11-3,TRBD2,many
TGCAGCGTTGTAACGGGTACGGGTACAAATGAGCAGTTCTTC,CSVVTGTGTNEQFF,TRBJ2-1,TRBV29-1,.,few
TGTGCCAGCAGCATCGGGACAGGGGGCTTACATACGCAGTATTTT,CASSIGTGGLHTQYF,TRBJ2-3,TRBV7-9,TRBD1,many
TGTGCCAGCAGCCCATTGGACAGGGCGTCCTACAATGAGCAGTTCTTC,CASSPLDRASYNEQFF,TRBJ2-1,TRBV6-4,TRBD1,.
TGTGCCAGCCACACAGGAGCCCTCGGGGGTACAGATACGCAGTATTTT,CASHTGALGGTDTQYF,TRBJ2-3,TRBV12-3/TRBV12-4,.,many
TGTGCCAGCAGCTTAGTCAGGGATAATTCACCCCTCCACTTT,CASSLVRDNSPLHF,TRBJ1-6,TRBV7-9,.,.
TGTGCCAGCAGCTTGACCTCCGAGCAGTACTTC,CASSLTSEQYF,TRBJ2-7,TRBV7-9,.,many
TGCAGTGCTAGAGGGGACATTCAGTACTTC,CSARGDIQYF,TRBJ2-4,TRBV20-1,.,few
TGCAGTGCTAGTCCGCCGGCAGAGACCCAGTACTTC,CSASPPAETQYF,TRBJ2-5,TRBV20-1,.,many
TGTGCTAGCAGCCACGGGACTACAAAGACCCAGTACTTC,CASSHGTTKTQYF,TRBJ2-5,TRBV7-7,TRBD2,.
TGCAGTGCTAGAAACAGGGACACTGAAGCTTTCTTT,CSARNRDTEAFF,TRBJ1-1,TRBV20-1,.,few
TGTGCCAGCAGCTTATCCAGGAACACTGAAGCTTTCTTT,CASSLSRNTEAFF,TRBJ1-1,TRBV5-6,.,few
TGCGCCAGCAGCTTGACAGGGTTTAACACTGAAGCTTTCTTT,CASSLTGFNTEAFF,TRBJ1-1,TRBV5-1,.,few
TGTGCCAGCACCCCCAGGGGGAGGGGGTACTACGAGCAGTACTTC,CASTPRGRGYYEQYF,TRBJ2-7,TRBV6-5,.,few
TGCAGCGTCCGGACAACCCCCGGCTACGAGCAGTACTTC,CSVRTTPGYEQYF,TRBJ2-7,TRBV29-1,.,few
TGCAGCGTTGAAGATCTTCAACTAGGGGCAGATACGCAGTATTTT,CSVEDLQLGADTQYF,TRBJ2-3,TRBV29-1,.,.